The T cell receptor beta chain under discussion was sequenced for a study of blood T cell repertoires in COVID-19. Some clones are missing from TCRdb's copy, which holds only in-frame ones; the method was immunoSEQ multiplex PCR. The profile shows approximately 220,000 clones, 83% of them singletons. This CDR3 region has 17 residues. Between the trimmed V and J ends, which lost 0 bases and 0 bases, there was a span of 13 bases. CDR1 and CDR2 (germline): MNHEY, SVGEGT. The V and J genes are TRBV6-2 or TRBV6-3 and TRBJ2-3, with D possibly TRBD2 on 6 matching bases. This TCR derives from a middle-aged woman who had been exposed to COVID-19. Sequencing was done on a sample of PBMCs or T cells enriched from blood (not recorded which). This CDR3 is CASSYSPGLASTDTQYF. The CDR3 coding sequence is TGTGCCAGCAGTTACTCTCCGGGACTCGCTAGCACAGATACGCAGTATTTT.